The entry below gives a single TCR beta chain sequence along with its context. A Seattle source enrolled patients during active infection and followed them longitudinally. Per the study methods: Amplification from reference gene primers served as the basis for estimated nucleated cell counts. Assay: immunoSEQ multiplex PCR; the TCRdb copy retains only in-frame clones and omits some. From that table come the V and J calls and clone size; the DNA was used to work out D and trimming. This sample has some 190,000 clones; roughly 84% occur once, and the top ten carry 6.9%. The entry originates in a study of blood T cell repertoires in COVID-19. Across the study: The United States, Italy and Spain were the sources of the acute and convalescent COVID-19 samples. T cells, B-cell-depleted T cells, or PBMCs provided the cDNA or gDNA that served as material.

Trimming removed 9 bases from V and 3 bases from J, with 15 bases in between. Germline V gene lookup returns CDR1 MDHEN and CDR2 SYDVKM. The length of the CDR3 is 14 residues. The sample was peripheral blood. This clonotype originated in a man older than 75 with COVID-19, enrolled during active disease. The J gene is TRBJ2-1, the V gene TRBV28; TRBD1 is a possible D gene (6 bases). CDR3 sequence: CASKLEQGYNEQFF. CDR3 DNA: TGTGCCAGTAAGTTAGAACAGGGCTACAATGAGCAGTTCTTC.